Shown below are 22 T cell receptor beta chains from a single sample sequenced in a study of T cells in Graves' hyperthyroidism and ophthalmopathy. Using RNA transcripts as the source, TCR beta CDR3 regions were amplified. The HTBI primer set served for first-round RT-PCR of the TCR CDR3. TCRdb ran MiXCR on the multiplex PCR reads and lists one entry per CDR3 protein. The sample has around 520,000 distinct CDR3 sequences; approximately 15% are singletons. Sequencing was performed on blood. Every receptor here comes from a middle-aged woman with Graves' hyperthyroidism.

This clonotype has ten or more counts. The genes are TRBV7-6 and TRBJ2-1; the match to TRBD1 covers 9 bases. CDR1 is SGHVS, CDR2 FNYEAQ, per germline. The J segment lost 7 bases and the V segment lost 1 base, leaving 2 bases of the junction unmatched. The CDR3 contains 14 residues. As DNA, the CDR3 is TGTGCCAGCAGCTTAGAACAGGGGGCTAATGAGCAGTTCTTC. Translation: CASSLEQGANEQFF. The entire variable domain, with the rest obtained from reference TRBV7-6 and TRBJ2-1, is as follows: GAGVSQSPRYKVTKRGQDVALRCDPISGHVSLYWYRQALGQGPEFLTYFNYEAQQDKSGLPNDRFSAERPEGSISTLTIQRTEQRDSAMYRCASSLEQGANEQFFGPGTRLTVL.

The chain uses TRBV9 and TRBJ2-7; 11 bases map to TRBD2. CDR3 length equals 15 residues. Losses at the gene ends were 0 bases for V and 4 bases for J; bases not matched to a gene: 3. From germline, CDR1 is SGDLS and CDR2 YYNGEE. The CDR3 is CASSVGTSGRYEQYF. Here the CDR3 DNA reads TGTGCCAGCAGCGTAGGGACTAGCGGGCGGTACGAGCAGTACTTC.

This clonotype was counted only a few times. CDR3 coding DNA: TGCAGTGCTAGCCCCCCGATGGGTAGCAATCAGCCCCAGCATTTT. Translation: CSASPPMGSNQPQHF. The rearrangement links TRBV20-1 to TRBJ1-5, with D uncertain. The CDR3 sequence is 15 residues long. V lost 3 bases and J 0 bases, leaving 12 bases between the germline ends. Per the germline V gene, CDR1 is DFQATT and CDR2 is SNEGSKA (reference sequence).

The CDR3: CASYQGIGFSGTEAFF. The CDR3 coding sequence is TGTGCCAGCTACCAGGGGATTGGGTTTTCGGGCACTGAAGCTTTCTTT. The V gene is TRBV6-1, the J gene TRBJ1-1, with a tentative D call TRBD1 (6 bases). CDR1 and CDR2 from the germline V gene are MNHNS and SASEGT. This CDR3 comprises 16 residues. The ends were cut back, 8 bases at V and 4 bases at J, with 23 bases in the middle.

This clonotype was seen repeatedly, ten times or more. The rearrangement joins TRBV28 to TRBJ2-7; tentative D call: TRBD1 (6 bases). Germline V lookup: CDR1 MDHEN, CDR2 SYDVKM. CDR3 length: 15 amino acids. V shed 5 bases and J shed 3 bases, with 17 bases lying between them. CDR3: CASSNPQGRFYEQYF. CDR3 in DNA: TGTGCCAGCAGTAACCCACAGGGTCGGTTCTACGAGCAGTACTTC.

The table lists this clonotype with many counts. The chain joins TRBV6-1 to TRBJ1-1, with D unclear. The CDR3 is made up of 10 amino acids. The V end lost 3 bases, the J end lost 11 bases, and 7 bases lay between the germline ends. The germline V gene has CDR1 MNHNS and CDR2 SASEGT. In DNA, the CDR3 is TGTGCCAGCAGTGATCTGGACGCTTTCTTT. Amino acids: CASSDLDAFF.

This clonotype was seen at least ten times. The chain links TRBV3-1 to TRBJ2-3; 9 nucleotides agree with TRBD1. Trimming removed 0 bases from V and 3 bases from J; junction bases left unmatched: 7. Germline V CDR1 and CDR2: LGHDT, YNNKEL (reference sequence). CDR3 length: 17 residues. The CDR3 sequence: CASSQDPTGGGTDTQYF. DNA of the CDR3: TGTGCCAGCAGCCAAGACCCGACAGGGGGGGGAACAGATACGCAGTATTTT.

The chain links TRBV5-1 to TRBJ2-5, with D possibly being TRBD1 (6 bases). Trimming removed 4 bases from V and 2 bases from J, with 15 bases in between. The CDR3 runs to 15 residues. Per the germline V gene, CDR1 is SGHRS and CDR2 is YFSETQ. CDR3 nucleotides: TGCGCCAGCAGCGAAGCAGGGGCCCTACAAGAGACCCAGTACTTC. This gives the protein CASSEAGALQETQYF.

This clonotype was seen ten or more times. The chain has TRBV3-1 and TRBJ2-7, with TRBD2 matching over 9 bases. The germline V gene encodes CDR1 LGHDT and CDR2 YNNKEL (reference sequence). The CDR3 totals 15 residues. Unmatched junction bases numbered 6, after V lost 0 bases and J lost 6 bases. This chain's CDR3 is CASSQEISGSSEQYF. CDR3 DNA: TGTGCCAGCAGCCAAGAAATTAGCGGGAGCAGCGAGCAGTACTTC.

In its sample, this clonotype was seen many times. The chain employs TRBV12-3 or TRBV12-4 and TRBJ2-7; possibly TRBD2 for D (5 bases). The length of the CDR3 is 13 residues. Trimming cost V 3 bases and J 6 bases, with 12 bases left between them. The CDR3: CASSFGGLREQYF. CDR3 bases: TGTGCCAGCAGTTTCGGCGGGCTTCGCGAGCAGTACTTC.

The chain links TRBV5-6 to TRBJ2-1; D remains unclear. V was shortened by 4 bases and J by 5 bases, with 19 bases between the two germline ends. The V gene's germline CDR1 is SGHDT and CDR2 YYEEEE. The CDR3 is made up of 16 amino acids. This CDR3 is CASSHQARSDNNEQFF. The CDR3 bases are TGTGCCAGCAGCCACCAAGCGAGGAGTGATAACAATGAGCAGTTCTTC.

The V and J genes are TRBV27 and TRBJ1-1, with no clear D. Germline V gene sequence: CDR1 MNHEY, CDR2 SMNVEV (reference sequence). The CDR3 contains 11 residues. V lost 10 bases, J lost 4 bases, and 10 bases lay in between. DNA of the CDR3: TGTGCCATTGGACGGGGCACTGAAGCTTTCTTT. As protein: CAIGRGTEAFF.

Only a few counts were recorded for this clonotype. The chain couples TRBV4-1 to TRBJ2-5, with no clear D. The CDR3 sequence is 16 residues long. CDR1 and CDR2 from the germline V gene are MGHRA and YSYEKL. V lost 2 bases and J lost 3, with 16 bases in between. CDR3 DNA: TGCGCCAGCAGCCAAAGAGAAGGGCTGGCCAAAGAGACCCAGTACTTC. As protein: CASSQREGLAKETQYF.

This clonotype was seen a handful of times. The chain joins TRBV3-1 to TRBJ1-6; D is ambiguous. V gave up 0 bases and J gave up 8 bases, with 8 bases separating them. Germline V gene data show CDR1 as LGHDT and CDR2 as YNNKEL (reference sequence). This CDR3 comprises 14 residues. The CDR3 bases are TGTGCCAGCAGCCAAGAGGGGTGGGATTCACCCCTCCACTTT. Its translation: CASSQEGWDSPLHF.

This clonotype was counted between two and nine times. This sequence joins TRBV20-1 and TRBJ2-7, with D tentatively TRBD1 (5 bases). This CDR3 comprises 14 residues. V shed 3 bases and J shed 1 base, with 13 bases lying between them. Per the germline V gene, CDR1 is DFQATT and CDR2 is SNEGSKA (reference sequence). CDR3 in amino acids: CSARDKRVSYEQYF. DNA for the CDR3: TGCAGTGCTAGGGACAAACGGGTGTCCTACGAGCAGTACTTC.

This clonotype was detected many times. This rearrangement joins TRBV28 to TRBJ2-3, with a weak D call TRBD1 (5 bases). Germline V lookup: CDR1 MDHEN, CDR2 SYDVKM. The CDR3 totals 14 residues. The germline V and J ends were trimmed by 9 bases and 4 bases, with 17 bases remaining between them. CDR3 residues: CASHSRGDSDTQYF. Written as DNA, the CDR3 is TGTGCCAGTCACTCAAGGGGCGATTCAGATACGCAGTATTTT.

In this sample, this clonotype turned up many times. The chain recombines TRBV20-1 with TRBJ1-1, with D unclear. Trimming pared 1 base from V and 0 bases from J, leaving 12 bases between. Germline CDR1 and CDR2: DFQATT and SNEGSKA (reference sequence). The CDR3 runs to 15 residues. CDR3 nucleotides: TGCAGTGCTAGAGGCGGGTTGCGGGTGAACACTGAAGCTTTCTTT. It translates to CSARGGLRVNTEAFF.

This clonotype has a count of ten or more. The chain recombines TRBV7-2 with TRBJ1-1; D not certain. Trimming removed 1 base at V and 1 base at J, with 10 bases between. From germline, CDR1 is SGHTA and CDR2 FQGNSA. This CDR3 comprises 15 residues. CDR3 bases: TGTGCCAGCAGCTTAGACGTGAGGGCGAACACTGAAGCTTTCTTT. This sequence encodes CASSLDVRANTEAFF.

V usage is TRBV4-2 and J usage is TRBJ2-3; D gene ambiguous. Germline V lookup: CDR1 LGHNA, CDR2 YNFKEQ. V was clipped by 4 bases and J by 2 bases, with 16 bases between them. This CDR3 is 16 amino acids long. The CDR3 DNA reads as TGTGCCAGCAGCCCTCGAGGAACGCCCCCCACAGATACGCAGTATTTT. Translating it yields CASSPRGTPPTDTQYF.

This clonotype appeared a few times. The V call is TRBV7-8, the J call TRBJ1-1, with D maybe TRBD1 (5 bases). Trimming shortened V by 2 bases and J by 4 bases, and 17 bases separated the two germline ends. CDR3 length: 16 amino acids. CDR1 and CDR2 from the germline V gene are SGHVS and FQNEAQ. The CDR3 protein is CASSLREQGRFTEAFF. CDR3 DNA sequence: TGTGCCAGCAGCTTAAGGGAGCAGGGCCGGTTCACTGAAGCTTTCTTT.

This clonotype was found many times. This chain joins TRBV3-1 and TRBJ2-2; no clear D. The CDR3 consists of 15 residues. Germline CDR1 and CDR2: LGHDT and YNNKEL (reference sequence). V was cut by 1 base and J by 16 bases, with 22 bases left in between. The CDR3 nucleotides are TGTGCCAGCAGCCAAGGCAGCCCGGCGCGAGGTGGGAAGTTTTTT. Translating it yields CASSQGSPARGGKFF. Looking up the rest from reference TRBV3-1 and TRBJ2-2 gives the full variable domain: DTAVSQTPKYLVTQMGNDKSIKCEQNLGHDTMYWYKQDSKKFLKIMFSYNNKELIINETVPNRFSPKSPDKAHLNLHINSLELGDSAVYFCASSQGSPARGGKFFGEGSRLTVL.

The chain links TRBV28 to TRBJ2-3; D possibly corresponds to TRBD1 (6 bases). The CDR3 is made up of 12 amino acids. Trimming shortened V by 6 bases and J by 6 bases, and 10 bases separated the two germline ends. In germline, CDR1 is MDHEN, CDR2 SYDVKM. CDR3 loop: CASRTRGDTQYF. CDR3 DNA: TGTGCCAGCAGAACTAGGGGGGATACGCAGTATTTT.